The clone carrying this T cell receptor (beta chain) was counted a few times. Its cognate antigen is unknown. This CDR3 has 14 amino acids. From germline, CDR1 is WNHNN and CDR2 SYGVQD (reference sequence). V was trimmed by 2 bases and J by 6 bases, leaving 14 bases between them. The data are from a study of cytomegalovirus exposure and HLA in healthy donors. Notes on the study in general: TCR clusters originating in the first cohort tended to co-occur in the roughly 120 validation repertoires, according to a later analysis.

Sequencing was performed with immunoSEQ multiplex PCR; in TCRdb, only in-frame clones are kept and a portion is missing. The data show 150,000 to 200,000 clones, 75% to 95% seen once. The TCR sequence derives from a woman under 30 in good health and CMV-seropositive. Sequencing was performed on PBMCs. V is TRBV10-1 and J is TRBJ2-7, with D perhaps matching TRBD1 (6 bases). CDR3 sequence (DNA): TGCGCCAGCAGTGAGGCAGGGGTACCGGCCGAGCAGTACTTC. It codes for CASSEAGVPAEQYF.